The 5 T cell receptor beta chains below all came from one sample that was sequenced in a study of T cell responses to AZD1222 COVID-19 vaccine. Measured with immunoSEQ multiplex PCR; TCRdb has only the in-frame clones, and not every one. Among some 92,000 clones listed, around 93% were seen once. This material consisted of peripheral blood, taken on day 0 of AZD1222 vaccination. These TCRs come from an adult in good health.

The rearrangement uses TRBV9 and TRBJ2-3; tentatively, D is TRBD1 (7 bases). The CDR3 covers 15 residues. Germline values: CDR1 SGDLS, CDR2 YYNGEE. Trimming stripped 2 bases from V and 3 bases from J, with 13 bases between. The CDR3 loop reads CASSVATGRTDTQYF. The CDR3 DNA is TGTGCCAGCAGCGTCGCGACAGGGAGGACAGATACGCAGTATTTT.

V is TRBV30 and J is TRBJ2-7; D gene uncertain. The CDR3 has 11 amino acids. V lost 1 base and J lost 5, with 6 bases in between. From germline, CDR1 is GTSNPN and CDR2 SVGIG (reference sequence). The CDR3 reads CAWSEVNEQYF. The CDR3, as DNA: TGTGCCTGGAGTGAGGTTAACGAGCAGTACTTC.

This clone was detected only once. V is TRBV5-1 and J is TRBJ2-7; a weak D match, TRBD1 (6 bases). The CDR3 is 14 residues long. V lost 4 bases to trimming and J lost 2 bases, with 13 bases between them. Looked up from germline, CDR1 is SGHRS and CDR2 is YFSETQ. Here the CDR3 reads CASSPTGGTYEQYF. The CDR3 bases are TGCGCCAGCAGCCCGACAGGAGGTACCTACGAGCAGTACTTC.

The CDR3 DNA reads TGCGCCAGCAGCGGAACAGGGCTAGACACCGGGGAGCTGTTTTTT. Translation: CASSGTGLDTGELFF. The rearrangement links TRBV5-1 to TRBJ2-2, with D possibly TRBD1 on 6 matching bases. Trimming left V 4 bases short and J 3 bases short, with 13 bases between. This CDR3 region has 15 residues. Germline V gives CDR1 SGHRS, CDR2 YFSETQ.

This clone was detected once. The V call is TRBV6-1, the J call TRBJ1-5; 11 nucleotides match TRBD1. Germline V gene lookup returns CDR1 MNHNS and CDR2 SASEGT. With V trimmed by 0 bases and J by 4 bases, 8 bases remained unmatched. The CDR3 spans 18 residues. CDR3 loop: CASSEAGGTGGLNQPQHF. The CDR3, as DNA: TGTGCCAGCAGTGAAGCGGGAGGGACAGGGGGATTAAATCAGCCCCAGCATTTT.